These 18 T cell receptor beta chains originate from one sample sequenced in a study of response to subunit inactivated influenza vaccine. TCRdb called the RT-PCR reads again in MiXCR, with one record for every CDR3 protein. The sample holds approximately 480,000 distinct CDR3 sequences, roughly 9.8% seen once. The source material was PBMCs from blood, sampled roughly 45 days after vaccination. All receptors come from a man aged 50 to 59 who received an inactivated influenza vaccine.

This clonotype was seen a few times. This chain connects TRBV15 to TRBJ1-4; D not resolved. The CDR3 length is 13 residues. The germline V and J ends were trimmed by 0 bases and 8 bases, with 7 bases remaining between them. Germline CDR1 and CDR2: LNHNV and YYDKDF (reference sequence). Written as DNA, the CDR3 is TGTGCCACCAGCAGAGAAGGGAAGGAAAAACTGTTTTTT. It codes for CATSREGKEKLFF. The full variable domain, rest sourced from reference TRBV15 and TRBJ1-4, is DAMVIQNPRYQVTQFGKPVTLSCSQTLNHNVMYWYQQKSSQAPKLLFHYYDKDFNNEADTPDNFQSRRPNTSFCFLDIRSPGLGDTAMYLCATSREGKEKLFFGSGTQLSVL.

The J gene is TRBJ2-2, the V gene TRBV7-2; D gene uncertain. V was clipped by 6 bases and J by 3 bases, with 20 bases between them. This CDR3 comprises 17 residues. Germline-derived CDR1 and CDR2 are SGHTA and FQGNSA. CDR3 coding DNA: TGTGCCAGCAGTCTTAGTTCACCCGGAATCGACACCGGGGAGCTGTTTTTT. Its translation: CASSLSSPGIDTGELFF.

This clonotype has a handful of counts. The chain links TRBV14 to TRBJ2-5; D unresolved. V was trimmed by 1 base and J by 5 bases, leaving 8 bases between them. The germline V gene has CDR1 SGHDN and CDR2 FVKESK. The CDR3 loop spans 13 amino acids. CDR3 coding DNA: TGTGCCAGCAGCCAAGGTGTTTTTGAGACCCAGTACTTC. It codes for CASSQGVFETQYF.

The J gene is TRBJ2-1, the V gene TRBV14; 10 nucleotides line up with TRBD2. Germline CDR1 reads SGHDN; CDR2 reads FVKESK. With 6 bases clipped from V and 4 bases from J, the junction kept 9 bases outside the gene matches. CDR3 length: 16 amino acids. The chain's CDR3 is CASSRDWTSGYNEQFF. CDR3 nucleotide sequence: TGTGCCAGCAGTCGAGATTGGACTAGCGGTTACAATGAGCAGTTCTTC.

The J gene is TRBJ2-1, the V gene TRBV6-5; tentative D call: TRBD2 (5 bases). Trimming stripped 2 bases from V and 9 bases from J, with 11 bases between. In germline, CDR1 is MNHEY, CDR2 SVGAGI. The CDR3 totals 13 residues. The CDR3 protein is CASSYANSGEQFF. As DNA, the CDR3 is TGTGCCAGCAGTTACGCGAACAGCGGTGAGCAGTTCTTC.

V is TRBV4-1 and J is TRBJ2-4; D remains unclear. V dropped 1 base and J dropped 0 bases, with 13 bases sitting between them. Germline CDR1 is MGHRA and CDR2 is YSYEKL. There are 17 residues in the CDR3. CDR3 region: CASSQVISELAKNIQYF. The DNA for the CDR3 is TGCGCCAGCAGCCAAGTTATCAGTGAGTTAGCCAAAAACATTCAGTACTTC.

The chain has TRBV10-3 and TRBJ2-1; TRBD1 matches 10 bases. The CDR3 spans 15 residues. After removal of 4 bases from V and 7 bases from J, the junction contained 7 bases not matched to a gene. Per germline, CDR1 ENHRY and CDR2 SYGVKD. The CDR3 reads CAISAGQGKGNEQFF. CDR3 DNA sequence: TGTGCCATCAGTGCGGGACAGGGGAAAGGGAATGAGCAGTTCTTC.

This clonotype was picked up many times. The rearrangement uses TRBV12-3 or TRBV12-4 and TRBJ2-1; 12 bases map to TRBD2. The CDR3 consists of 14 residues. J lost 8 bases, V lost 5 bases, and 4 bases had no gene match. In DNA form, the CDR3 reads TGTGCCAGCAGTCAGACTAGCGGGAGCTATGAGCAGTTCTTC. Translated, it gives CASSQTSGSYEQFF.

The chain combines TRBV18 with TRBJ2-5, with TRBD1 matching over 10 bases. The trim removed 4 bases at V and 10 bases at J, leaving 6 bases unmatched. Germline V gene sequence: CDR1 KGHSH, CDR2 LQKENI. The CDR3 is 13 residues long. The CDR3 bases are TGTGCCAGCTCACGCGGACAGGGGGACCACCAGTACTTC. This translates into CASSRGQGDHQYF.

The chain joins TRBV2 to TRBJ1-6; D gene ambiguous. V shed 7 bases and J shed 5 bases, with 18 bases lying between them. This CDR3 contains 16 residues. CDR1 SNHLY and CDR2 FYNNEI come from the germline V gene. The CDR3 is CASTPYAVANNSPLHF. CDR3 DNA sequence: TGTGCCAGCACCCCCTACGCGGTGGCCAATAATTCACCCCTCCACTTT.

This clonotype showed up just once. V is TRBV12-5 and J is TRBJ2-3, with D unresolved. CDR3 length: 12 residues. Trimming pared 3 bases from V and 0 bases from J, leaving 1 base between. Germline V gene sequence: CDR1 LGHNT, CDR2 FRNRAP. The CDR3 is CASGFSTDTQYF. The CDR3, as DNA: TGTGCTAGTGGTTTCAGCACAGATACGCAGTATTTT.

The V and J genes are TRBV5-1 and TRBJ2-2; unclear D gene. Germline V gene lookup returns CDR1 SGHRS and CDR2 YFSETQ. CDR3 length: 14 amino acids. Trimming removed 1 base from V and 8 bases from J, with 12 bases in between. DNA of the CDR3: TGCGCCAGCAGCTTGAACCAAGGGCCGGGGGAGCTGTTTTTT. Its translation is CASSLNQGPGELFF.

This clonotype was counted a few times. The CDR3 sequence is CSVGGGSFYGYTF. In DNA form, the CDR3 reads TGCAGCGTTGGGGGGGGCAGCTTCTATGGCTACACCTTC. The V call is TRBV29-1, the J call TRBJ1-2; D perhaps matches TRBD1 (6 bases). This CDR3 is 13 amino acids long. CDR1 and CDR2 (germline): SQVTM, ANQGSEA. The V gene lost 4 bases and the J gene lost 4 bases, with 13 bases spanning the gap.

The CDR3 DNA is TGTGCCAGCAGTTTTCGGGGTTCGGGACTGCAACTTAACACTGAAGCTTTCTTT. This codes for CASSFRGSGLQLNTEAFF. The chain joins TRBV27 to TRBJ1-1; weak D call: TRBD1 (5 bases). This CDR3 is 18 amino acids long. V dropped 3 bases and J dropped 2 bases, with 22 bases sitting between them. CDR1 is MNHEY and CDR2 is SMNVEV in the germline V gene (reference sequence).

This clonotype was picked up a small number of times. This chain connects TRBV20-1 to TRBJ2-3; 7 bases align to TRBD1. Germline assignment: CDR1 DFQATT and CDR2 SNEGSKA (reference sequence). With V trimmed by 6 bases and J by 0 bases, 9 bases remained unmatched. The CDR3 runs 15 residues. The CDR3 coding sequence is TGCAGTGCAGCCGGGACAGAACCTAGCACAGATACGCAGTATTTT. As protein: CSAAGTEPSTDTQYF.

This clonotype was counted between two and nine times. The chain has TRBV18 and TRBJ1-1; 7 positions match TRBD1. Germline CDR1 KGHSH, CDR2 LQKENI. With 3 bases clipped from V and 0 bases from J, the junction kept 13 bases outside the gene matches. This CDR3 contains 18 residues. For the CDR3, the DNA is TGTGCCAGCTCACCTGACGGGACAGTACTACTATTGAACACTGAAGCTTTCTTT. Translation: CASSPDGTVLLLNTEAFF. Full variable domain (remainder filled in from reference TRBV18 and TRBJ1-1): NAGVMQNPRHLVRRRGQEARLRCSPMKGHSHVYWYRQLPEEGLKFMVYLQKENIIDESGMPKERFSAEFPKEGPSILRIQQVVRGDSAAYFCASSPDGTVLLLNTEAFFGQGTRLTVV.

The chain has TRBV21-1 and TRBJ1-2; TRBD1 reflects the table's D call only, with no check against the DNA. TRBV21-1 is tagged as a pseudogene. There are 14 residues in the CDR3. The CDR3 coding sequence is TGTGCCAGCAGCCGCGCCCGGGGGGTGAGGGGCTACACCTTC. Translation gives CASSRARGVRGYTF.

The chain links TRBV11-3 to TRBJ1-1; D is undetermined. CDR1 is SGHNT, CDR2 YENEEA, per germline. The CDR3 consists of 13 residues. V was clipped by 0 bases and J by 8 bases, with 10 bases between them. The CDR3 bases are TGTGCCAGCAGCTTAGATCTAGGAGCGGAAGCTTTCTTT. Residues: CASSLDLGAEAFF.